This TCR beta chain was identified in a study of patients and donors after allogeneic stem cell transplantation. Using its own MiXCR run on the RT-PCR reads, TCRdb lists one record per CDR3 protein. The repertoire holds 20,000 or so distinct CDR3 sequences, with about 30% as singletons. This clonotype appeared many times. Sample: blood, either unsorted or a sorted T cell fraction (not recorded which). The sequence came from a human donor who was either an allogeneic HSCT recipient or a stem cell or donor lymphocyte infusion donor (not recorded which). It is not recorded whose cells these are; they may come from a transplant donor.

The CDR3 is CASTEGQGASGYTF. The CDR3 nucleotides read TGTGCCAGCACCGAGGGACAGGGGGCGAGTGGCTACACCTTC. V and J are TRBV12-3 or TRBV12-4 and TRBJ1-2; 12 bases fit TRBD1. This CDR3 has 14 residues. Unmatched junction bases numbered 7, after V lost 7 bases and J lost 7 bases.